These 24 T cell receptor beta chains were sequenced from one sample in a study of T-cell memory formation after mild COVID-19. From the 5' RACE reads, TCRdb called clonotypes with MiXCR, one entry per CDR3 protein. Of a few hundred thousand distinct CDR3 sequences in the sample, under 20% were seen once. The sequenced sample consisted of PBMCs or a T cell subset sorted from them (not recorded which). These receptors came from a man between 18 and 29 years old who had mild COVID-19 (a few samples of this study predate the infection). Cell type and time point are not known.

The V gene is TRBV7-9, the J gene TRBJ1-2, with D uncertain. Trimming shortened V by 3 bases and J by 8 bases, and 4 bases separated the two germline ends. The CDR3 length is 10 residues. CDR1 is SEHNR and CDR2 is FQNEAQ in the germline V gene (reference sequence). The CDR3 region is CASSFGGYTF. In nucleotides, the CDR3 is TGTGCCAGCAGCTTTGGCGGCTACACCTTC.

The chain combines TRBV29-1 with TRBJ2-7; no clear D gene. CDR1 and CDR2 from the germline V gene are SQVTM and ANQGSEA. This CDR3 contains 14 residues. V lost 8 bases to trimming and J lost 3 bases, with 20 bases between them. The CDR3 region is CSRPGPSSHYEQYV. The CDR3 nucleotides are TGCAGCCGCCCAGGCCCATCCTCCCACTACGAGCAGTACGTC.

This clonotype was seen a single time. The chain couples TRBV5-1 to TRBJ2-1; 7 bases are shared with TRBD2. The V and J ends lost 3 bases and 4 bases, in that order; junction bases with no gene match: 4. CDR1 is SGHRS and CDR2 is YFSETQ in the germline V gene. The CDR3 sequence is 14 residues long. The CDR3 sequence is CASSWREGYNEQFF. The CDR3 DNA is TGCGCCAGCAGCTGGAGGGAGGGGTACAATGAGCAGTTCTTC.

This clonotype was detected many times. The chain links TRBV7-2 to TRBJ1-1; no clear D gene. The V end lost 7 bases, the J end lost 1 base, and 16 bases lay between the germline ends. The CDR3 length is 15 residues. Germline CDR1 and CDR2: SGHTA and FQGNSA. The CDR3 loop reads CASNPVGVANTEAFF. CDR3 nucleotide sequence: TGTGCCAGCAACCCAGTTGGGGTTGCGAACACTGAAGCTTTCTTT.

This CDR3 reads CASSLHQTQQPQHF. CDR3 DNA sequence: TGTGCCAGCAGCTTACACCAGACGCAGCAGCCCCAGCATTTT. The V gene is TRBV7-2, the J gene TRBJ1-5; unclear D gene. CDR1 SGHTA and CDR2 FQGNSA come from the germline V gene. Trimming stripped 2 bases from V and 7 bases from J, with 12 bases between. CDR3 size: 14 residues.

This clonotype has just a few counts. This chain uses TRBV12-3 or TRBV12-4 with TRBJ2-2; TRBD1 matches 8 bases. The trim removed 1 base at V and 3 bases at J, leaving 4 bases unmatched. This CDR3 spans 16 amino acids. The CDR3 region has the DNA TGTGCCAGCAGTTTAGTCTCAGGGGGCTACACCGGGGAGCTGTTTTTT. This translates into CASSLVSGGYTGELFF.

This chain links TRBV9 with TRBJ2-1; 14 bases align to TRBD2. The CDR3 is 15 amino acids. With 6 bases clipped from V and 5 bases from J, the junction kept 4 bases outside the gene matches. CDR1 is SGDLS and CDR2 is YYNGEE in the germline V gene. The DNA for the CDR3 is TGTGCCAGCAACGGACTAGCGGGGGGTCACAATGAGCAGTTCTTC. Residues: CASNGLAGGHNEQFF.

V usage is TRBV19 and J usage is TRBJ2-7, with TRBD2 as a possible D gene (5 bases). CDR1 and CDR2 from the germline V gene are LNHDA and SQIVND (reference sequence). This CDR3 region has 12 residues. The germline V and J ends were trimmed by 8 bases and 3 bases, with 11 bases remaining between them. The CDR3: CASPSGVYEQYV. The DNA of the CDR3 is TGTGCCAGTCCCTCCGGGGTCTACGAGCAGTACGTC.

This chain joins TRBV6-5 and TRBJ1-1, with a possible D match to TRBD1 (5 bases). The CDR3 is 14 residues long. Trimming took off 4 bases at V and 7 bases at J, with 16 bases between the two ends. The germline CDR1 and CDR2 sequences are MNHEY and SVGAGI. The CDR3 coding sequence is TGTGCCAGCAGTTCTACCGGCGATCAGGGTGAAGCTTTCTTT. Its translation is CASSSTGDQGEAFF.

This clonotype was picked up many times. The chain combines TRBV18 with TRBJ1-1, with 10 bases that match TRBD1. CDR1 is KGHSH and CDR2 is LQKENI in the germline V gene. Trimming took 6 bases from V and 1 from J; bases not matched to a gene: 2. This CDR3 is built from 14 residues. The CDR3 region has the DNA TGTGCCAGCTCGAGGACAGGGGGGAACACTGAAGCTTTCTTT. Its translation: CASSRTGGNTEAFF.

The table lists this clonotype with a few counts. This rearrangement joins TRBV10-2 to TRBJ1-1; D is undetermined. V lost 6 bases, J lost 1 base, and 15 bases lay in between. Germline loops: CDR1 WSHSY, CDR2 SAAADI. The CDR3 spans 15 residues. The CDR3 sequence is CASSGVAQKNTEAFF. The CDR3 DNA sequence: TGCGCCAGCAGCGGGGTGGCCCAGAAGAACACTGAAGCTTTCTTT.

This clonotype was counted between two and nine times. V gene TRBV7-2 combines with J gene TRBJ2-1; D may be TRBD2 (7 bases). CDR1 and CDR2 from the germline V gene are SGHTA and FQGNSA. There are 14 residues in the CDR3. The V end lost 5 bases, the J end lost 7 bases, and 15 bases lay between the germline ends. The CDR3 DNA follows: TGTGCCAGCAGCCCCGGGGGGCTGGATAATGAGCAGTTCTTC. This codes for CASSPGGLDNEQFF.

This clonotype showed up just a few times. The gene calls are TRBV7-8 and TRBJ2-7, with 10 nucleotides matching TRBD1. This CDR3 is 16 amino acids long. J lost 2 bases, V lost 1 base, and 5 bases had no gene match. CDR1 SGHVS and CDR2 FQNEAQ come from the germline V gene. In nucleotides, the CDR3 is TGTGCCAGCAGCTTAGGAACGGGACAGGGGACCTACGAGCAGTACGTC. Its translation: CASSLGTGQGTYEQYV.

This clonotype was found many times. This chain uses TRBV28 with TRBJ2-1; no firm D call. Trimming removed 5 bases from V and 9 bases from J, with 11 bases in between. Germline assignment: CDR1 MDHEN and CDR2 SYDVKM. The CDR3 contains 12 residues. The CDR3 here is CASSPPAAEQFF. The CDR3 DNA is TGTGCCAGCAGTCCCCCCGCGGCTGAGCAGTTCTTC.

This clonotype was counted between two and nine times. The chain joins TRBV5-1 to TRBJ2-3; 10 nucleotides match TRBD1. The CDR3 sequence is 18 residues long. Germline trimming cut 0 bases from V and 1 base from J; bases unmatched to any gene: 8. The germline gives CDR1 SGHRS, CDR2 YFSETQ. CDR3 protein: CASSLGLDRGIGTDTQYF. In nucleotides, the CDR3 is TGCGCCAGCAGCTTGGGTTTGGACAGGGGGATCGGCACAGATACGCAGTATTTT.

This clonotype was observed a handful of times. The chain recombines TRBV5-1 with TRBJ2-3, with D possibly matching TRBD2 (6 bases). Germline V CDR1 and CDR2: SGHRS, YFSETQ. The CDR3 runs to 15 residues. Trimming removed 4 bases at V and 0 bases at J, with 12 bases between. The CDR3 spells CASSGPGTSTDTQYF. The CDR3 DNA is TGCGCCAGCAGCGGCCCCGGGACTAGCACAGATACGCAGTATTTT.

J is TRBJ1-1 and V is TRBV9, with 9 bases identical to TRBD1. The V gene end was trimmed by 4 bases and the J gene end by 4 bases; junction bases not matched to a gene: 8. This CDR3 region has 15 residues. Germline CDR1 reads SGDLS; CDR2 reads YYNGEE. CDR3 sequence reads: CASSLRTGEVTEAFF. The CDR3 bases are TGTGCCAGCAGCCTAAGGACAGGGGAGGTCACTGAAGCTTTCTTT.

The chain uses TRBV5-1 and TRBJ2-3; D uncertain. The CDR3 contains 15 residues. With 4 bases removed from V and 0 bases from J, the gap between germline ends came to 12 bases. Germline V CDR1 and CDR2: SGHRS, YFSETQ. The CDR3 loop is CASSGAVSSTDTQYF. The CDR3 DNA is TGCGCCAGCAGCGGCGCAGTTTCTAGCACAGATACGCAGTATTTT.

The CDR3: CASSPDRGQDQETQYF. The CDR3 bases are TGTGCCAGCAGCCCGGACAGGGGACAAGACCAAGAGACCCAGTACTTC. This sequence joins TRBV12-3 or TRBV12-4 and TRBJ2-5, with 9 nucleotides matching TRBD1. The length of the CDR3 is 16 residues. The ends lost 6 bases at V and 0 bases at J; junction bases unmatched: 8.

The chain employs TRBV12-3 or TRBV12-4 and TRBJ2-7; possibly TRBD2 for D (5 bases). This CDR3 is 14 amino acids long. Trimming removed 5 bases at V and 6 bases at J, with 17 bases between. CDR3 sequence reads: CASSPTETEGEQYF. The DNA for the CDR3 is TGTGCCAGCAGTCCGACGGAGACCGAGGGCGAGCAGTACTTC.

CDR3 DNA sequence: TGCAGTGCTAACGGGGGGACTTTGGCTGGGGATACGCAGTATTTT. This sequence encodes CSANGGTLAGDTQYF. The chain couples TRBV20-1 to TRBJ2-3; 7 nucleotides match TRBD2. Germline values: CDR1 DFQATT, CDR2 SNEGSKA (reference sequence). The CDR3 length is 15 residues. V lost 4 bases to trimming and J lost 6 bases; unmatched junction nucleotides: 13.

The rearrangement uses TRBV25-1 and TRBJ2-1; D gene uncertain. The CDR3 runs 12 residues. V lost 2 bases and J 5 bases, leaving 4 bases between the germline ends. CDR1 is MGHDK and CDR2 is SYGVNS in the germline V gene. Written as DNA, the CDR3 is TGTGCCAGCAGTGAAGGGGACAATGAGCAGTTCTTC. This gives the protein CASSEGDNEQFF.

The chain has TRBV12-3 or TRBV12-4 and TRBJ1-5; perhaps TRBD1 as D (5 bases). Trimming left V 5 bases short and J 2 bases short, with 16 bases between. This CDR3 comprises 16 residues. The CDR3 nucleotides are TGTGCCAGCAGTCCTGGGACGTCAGGGCGCAATCAGCCCCAGCATTTT. It encodes CASSPGTSGRNQPQHF.

This clonotype was counted at least ten times. The gene calls are TRBV7-2 and TRBJ2-5; D is ambiguous. Looked up from germline, CDR1 is SGHTA and CDR2 is FQGNSA. Trimming stripped 2 bases from V and 5 bases from J, with 18 bases between. The CDR3 is 16 amino acids. CDR3 protein: CASSLLGRIGSETQYF. The CDR3 bases are TGTGCCAGCAGCTTACTGGGCAGAATAGGCTCCGAGACCCAGTACTTC.